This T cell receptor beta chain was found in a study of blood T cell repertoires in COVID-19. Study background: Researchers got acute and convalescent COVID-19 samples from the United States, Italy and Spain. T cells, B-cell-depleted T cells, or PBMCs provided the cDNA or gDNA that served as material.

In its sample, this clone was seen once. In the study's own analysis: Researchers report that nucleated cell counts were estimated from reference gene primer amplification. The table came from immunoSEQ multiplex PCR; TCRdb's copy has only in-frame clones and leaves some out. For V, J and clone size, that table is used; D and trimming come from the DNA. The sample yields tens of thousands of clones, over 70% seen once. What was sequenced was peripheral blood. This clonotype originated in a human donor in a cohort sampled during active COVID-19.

DNA for the CDR3: TGCGCCAGCAGCCAGACACAGGGCACTGGGGCCAACGTCCTGACTTTC. This codes for CASSQTQGTGANVLTF. V gene TRBV4-1 combines with J gene TRBJ2-6; D perhaps matches TRBD1 (6 bases). V was clipped by 3 bases and J by 2 bases, with 11 bases between them. The CDR3 extends over 16 amino acids. CDR1 and CDR2 from the germline V gene are MGHRA and YSYEKL.